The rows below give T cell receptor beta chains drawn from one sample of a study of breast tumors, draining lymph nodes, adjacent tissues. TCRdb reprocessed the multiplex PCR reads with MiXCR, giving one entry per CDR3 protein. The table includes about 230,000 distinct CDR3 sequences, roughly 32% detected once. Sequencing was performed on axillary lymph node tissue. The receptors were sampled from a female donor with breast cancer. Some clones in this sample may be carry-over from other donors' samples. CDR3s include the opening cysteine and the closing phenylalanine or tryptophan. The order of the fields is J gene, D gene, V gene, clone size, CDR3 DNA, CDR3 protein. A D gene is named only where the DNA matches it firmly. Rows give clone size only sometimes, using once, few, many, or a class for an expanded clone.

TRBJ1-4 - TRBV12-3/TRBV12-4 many TGTGCCAGCAGTAGCGCGGGTGAAAAACTGTTTTTT CASSSAGEKLFF
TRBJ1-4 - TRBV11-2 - TGTGCCAGCAGCTTAGATGGGCCTAATGAAAAACTGTTTTTT CASSLDGPNEKLFF
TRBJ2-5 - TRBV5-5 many TGTGCCAGCAGCTTAAGGGGCTCGCGGGAAGAGACCCAGTACTTC CASSLRGSREETQYF
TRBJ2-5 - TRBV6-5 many TGTGCCAGCAGCCGAGGACACATGGAGACCCAGTACTTC CASSRGHMETQYF
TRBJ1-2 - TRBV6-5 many TGTGCCAGCAGTTTCAGAGGCAGGGGCGATCGAGGAACCTATGGCTACACCTTC CASSFRGRGDRGTYGYTF
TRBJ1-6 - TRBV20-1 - TGCAGTGCCACCCGGAAGGGAAGTTCACCCCTCCACTTT CSATRKGSSPLHF
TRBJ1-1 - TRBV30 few TGTGCCTGGAACAAACTGGCAGGGTTGGTTGAAGCTTTCTTT CAWNKLAGLVEAFF
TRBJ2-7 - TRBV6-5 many TGTGCCAGCAGTCAAACAGGGACGCACGAGCAGTACTTC CASSQTGTHEQYF
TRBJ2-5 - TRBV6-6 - TGTGCCAGCAGTTACGGGACGCGGGATCAGCCCCAGTACTTC CASSYGTRDQPQYF
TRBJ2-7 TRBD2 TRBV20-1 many TGCAGTGCTAGACGCGGAGAGCGGGAGATCTACGAGCAGTACTTC CSARRGEREIYEQYF
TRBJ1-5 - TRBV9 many TGTGCCAGCAGCGTAGGTCAGGGTATTAATCAGCCCCAGCATTTT CASSVGQGINQPQHF
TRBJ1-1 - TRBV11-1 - TGTGCCAGCAGCTTATTTCCAGGGCCGAACACTGAAGCTTTCTTT CASSLFPGPNTEAFF
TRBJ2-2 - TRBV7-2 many TGTGCCAGCAGCTTAGCCCCTAGCGCCACCGGGGAGCTGTTTTTT CASSLAPSATGELFF
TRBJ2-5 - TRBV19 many TGTGCCAGTAGTATAACCCGGCGGGAAAGGGCCCCAGAGACCCAGTACTTC CASSITRRERAPETQYF
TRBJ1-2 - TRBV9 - TGTGCCAGCAGCAAGACAGGTGGGAGCGGCTACACCTTC CASSKTGGSGYTF
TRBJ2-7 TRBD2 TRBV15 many TGTGCCACCAGCAGAGGCCGGACTAGCGGGAGGATCCAGCAGTACTTC CATSRGRTSGRIQQYF
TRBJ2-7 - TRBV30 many TGTGCCTGGAGGACAGGTTCCTACGAGCAGTACTTC CAWRTGSYEQYF
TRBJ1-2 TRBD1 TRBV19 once TGTGCCAGTAGTAGCCAGGGGGCAGGCTATGGCTACACCTTC CASSSQGAGYGYTF
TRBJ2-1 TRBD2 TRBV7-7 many TGTGCTAGCAGCTCAGCGGGAGGCAATGAGCAGTTCTTC CASSSAGGNEQFF